This T cell receptor (beta chain) was identified in a study of blood T cells in healthy people across ages. Findings and limits, study-wide: CMV infection status of these donors was not known. Samples with more naive T cells showed higher observed beta diversity.

The second PCR ran roughly 6 to 12 cycles with a sample-barcoded 5' primer and J-beta primers. Sequencing yielded, for each sample, at least 2.5 million paired-end reads carrying CDR3. TCRdb itself ran the 5' RACE reads through MiXCR, one entry per CDR3 protein. The sample contains 630,000 or so distinct CDR3 sequences, about 30% of which appear only once. Donors gave around 10 milliliters of peripheral blood apiece. The CDR3 is 15 amino acids. V was clipped by 0 bases and J by 2 bases, with 8 bases between them. Germline CDR1 LGHNA, CDR2 YSLEER. For this clonotype: Its antigen is as yet unknown. Given a much more abundant clone one base away, this may be a read error.

This TCR was sampled from a woman aged 80 or over in good health. The sequenced sample was blood. This chain links TRBV4-3 with TRBJ1-3; unclear D gene. The CDR3 loop reads CASSQDVDPGNTIYF. The CDR3 DNA sequence: TGCGCCAGCAGCCAAGACGTTGACCCTGGAAACACCATATATTTT.